Listed below are T cell receptor beta chains from one sample, sequenced in a study of T cells in localized non-small cell lung cancer. The assay was immunoSEQ multiplex PCR, and TCRdb's table has in-frame clones only and misses some. Among approximately 54,000 clones listed, roughly four fifths were seen once. Sequencing was performed on peripheral blood, taken before any cancer treatment. All receptors come from a female donor older than 55 with stage II squamous cell lung carcinoma. Each CDR3 is given with its conserved first and last residue. The D gene is left open where the match is weak. Clone size is stated in some rows and not others, as once, few, many or a class when expanded.

V gene,J gene,D gene,clone size,CDR3 protein,CDR3 DNA
TRBV9,TRBJ2-5,TRBD2,NA,CASSVSRSGGFQETQYF,TGTGCCAGCAGCGTATCCCGGAGCGGGGGATTCCAAGAGACCCAGTACTTC
TRBV9,TRBJ1-4,NA,few,CASSATGSAEKLFF,TGTGCCAGCAGCGCCACAGGGTCGGCGGAAAAACTGTTTTTT
TRBV7-9,TRBJ1-1,NA,NA,CASSLLDTGEAFF,TGTGCCAGCAGCTTACTCGACACCGGTGAAGCTTTCTTT
TRBV19,TRBJ2-1,TRBD2,once,CASSIDARRAGEFF,TGTGCCAGTAGTATAGATGCACGGCGCGCGGGGGAGTTCTTC
TRBV5-1,TRBJ2-5,NA,NA,CASSPTSEKKTQYF,TGCGCCAGCAGCCCGACTAGTGAGAAAAAGACCCAGTACTTC
TRBV27,TRBJ1-5,NA,few,CASSLIGGDQPQHF,TGTGCCAGCAGTTTAATAGGAGGGGATCAGCCCCAGCATTTT
TRBV11-2,TRBJ2-7,TRBD2,NA,CASSLTLAGGHEQYF,TGTGCCAGCAGCTTAACCCTAGCGGGGGGCCACGAGCAGTACTTC
TRBV14,TRBJ2-2,NA,NA,CASSQGLVTGELFF,TGTGCCAGCAGCCAAGGGTTGGTCACCGGGGAGCTGTTTTTT
TRBV18,TRBJ2-7,NA,NA,CASSLDFQSSYEQYF,TGTGCCAGCTCACTAGATTTTCAGAGCTCCTACGAGCAGTACTTC
TRBV7-2,TRBJ2-3,TRBD1,NA,CASSFQGQGTDTQYF,TGTGCCAGCAGCTTCCAGGGACAGGGAACTGATACGCAGTATTTT
TRBV2,TRBJ1-2,NA,NA,CASILDRAGGYTF,NA
TRBV7-2,TRBJ1-5,TRBD1,NA,CASSTRDSGQPQHF,TGTGCCAGCAGCACCCGGGACAGCGGACAGCCCCAGCATTTT
TRBV9,TRBJ1-1,TRBD1,NA,CASSATGGLNTEAFF,TGTGCCAGCAGCGCGACAGGGGGCCTGAACACTGAAGCTTTCTTT